This is a list of T cell receptor beta chains from one sample in a study of control samples from healthy donors and cancer patients. Only in-frame clones appear in the TCRdb table, and some are missing; sequencing was by immunoSEQ multiplex PCR. This sample has over 150,000 clones, with under 95% found just once. Sequenced material: blood. These receptors were taken from a woman aged 18 to 35 in good health. Each CDR3 is given with its conserved first and last residue. A D gene is named only where the DNA matches it firmly. Where a row states a size, it is once, few, many or the class of an expanded clone; other rows omit it.

>TRBD1|TRBV2|TRBJ2-5|14|.
TGTGCCAGCAGCGGTGACAGGGGACAAGAGACCCAGTACTTC
CASSGDRGQETQYF
>TRBD1|TRBV7-2|TRBJ1-1|13|.
TGTGCCAGCAGCGTGGGACAGGGCACTGAAGCTTTCTTT
CASSVGQGTEAFF
>.|TRBV3-1/TRBV3-2|TRBJ2-3|14|once
TGTGCCAGCAGCCAAGAGAGGCACACAGATACGCAGTATTTT
CASSQERHTDTQYF
>.|TRBV6-1|TRBJ2-1|14|.
TGTGCCAGCAGTGAAAATGGGAGGTGGAATGAGCAGTTCTTC
CASSENGRWNEQFF
>TRBD2|TRBV5-1|TRBJ2-3|21|once
TGCGCCAGCAGTGAACGACAGGGGGGACTAGCGGGAGGGCTTGTGCCAGATACGCAGTATTTT
CASSERQGGLAGGLVPDTQYF
>TRBD1|TRBV3-1/TRBV3-2|TRBJ2-5|18|.
TGTGCCAGCAGCCAATACGCCACCGGACAGGGGGCCAAAGAGACCCAGTACTTC
CASSQYATGQGAKETQYF
>TRBD1|TRBV5-1|TRBJ2-7|16|once
TGCGCCAGCAGCTTGCCGGGACAGGGGATACTATACGAGCAGTACTTC
CASSLPGQGILYEQYF
>.|TRBV11-2|TRBJ1-1|12|.
TGTGCCAGCAGCTTAGATACGGTCGAAGCTTTCTTT
CASSLDTVEAFF
>.|TRBV4-1|TRBJ2-4|21|.
TGCGCCAGCAGCCAAGTCCCGTTGGGAGCGGAATATCTTCTAGCCAAAAACATTCAGTACTTC
CASSQVPLGAEYLLAKNIQYF
>.|TRBV2|TRBJ2-5|16|.
TGTGCCAGCAGGTCTGTACGGGACACGCACCAAGAGACCCAGTACTTC
CASRSVRDTHQETQYF
>TRBD2|TRBV9|TRBJ2-1|15|.
TGTGCCAGCAGCCTGCGGGACTATAAATACAATGAGCAGTTCTTC
CASSLRDYKYNEQFF
>.|TRBV12-3/TRBV12-4|TRBJ1-1|13|once
TGTGCCAGCAGACCAGAATCGAACACTGAAGCTTTCTTT
CASRPESNTEAFF
>TRBD1|TRBV7-9|TRBJ1-2|14|.
TGTGCCAGCAGCGATGGGACAGGGGCCACTGGCTACACCTTC
CASSDGTGATGYTF
>.|TRBV2|TRBJ1-2|12|.
TGTGCCAGCGGGACCGCAAACTATGGCTACACCTTC
CASGTANYGYTF
>TRBD1|TRBV18|TRBJ1-1|14|.
TGTGCCAGCTCACCCGGACAGGGATTGACTGAAGCTTTCTTT
CASSPGQGLTEAFF
>.|TRBV27|TRBJ1-1|14|once
TGTGCCAGCAGTTTAAAGACAGCAGGAACTGAAGCTTTCTTT
CASSLKTAGTEAFF
>TRBD1|TRBV2|TRBJ2-2|15|few
TGTGCCAGCAGTAGCTTGCGGACAGGGACCGGGGAGCTGTTTTTT
CASSSLRTGTGELFF
>.|TRBV12-3/TRBV12-4|TRBJ2-5|13|.
TGTGCCAGCATGGGGCAGAAAAAAGAGACCCAGTACTTC
CASMGQKKETQYF
>.|TRBV7-2|TRBJ2-7|14|.
TGTGCCAGCAGCTTATACAGTAACTTGGGCGAGCAGTACTTC
CASSLYSNLGEQYF
>.|TRBV12-5|TRBJ1-2|12|.
TGTGCTAGTGGTTTGCCCCCGAAAGGCTACACCTTC
CASGLPPKGYTF
>.|TRBV11-3|TRBJ2-3|13|.
TGTGCCAGCAGCCAGAGACAGACAGATACGCAGTATTTT
CASSQRQTDTQYF
>TRBD2|TRBV7-8|TRBJ2-5|15|.
TGTGCCAGCAGTTTCTCTAGCGGGGGCCAAGAGACCCAGTACTTC
CASSFSSGGQETQYF